Presented here are 22 T cell receptor beta chains from one specimen sequenced in a study of T cells in localized non-small cell lung cancer. TCRdb's table, derived via immunoSEQ multiplex PCR, lists solely in-frame clones and lacks some. The table records around 64,000 clones, 80% to 90% of them present only once. This specimen was peripheral blood, taken before any cancer treatment. These receptors all stem from a man between 40 and 69 years old with stage I squamous cell lung carcinoma.

The CDR3 nucleotides are TGTGCCAGCAGCTTAGGAGGGGCGCGGAATCAGCCCCAGCATTTT. As protein: CASSLGGARNQPQHF. The chain joins TRBV13 to TRBJ1-5; a possible D gene is TRBD1 (5 bases). V lost 0 bases and J 4 bases, leaving 10 bases between the germline ends. CDR3 length: 15 residues. The germline CDR1 and CDR2 sequences are PRHDT and FYEKMQ (reference sequence).

The CDR3 sequence is CASSSDSREAFF. The DNA for the CDR3 is TGTGCCAGCAGCTCGGACAGCCGTGAAGCTTTCTTT. V and J are TRBV5-8 and TRBJ1-1; the D gene is possibly TRBD1 (6 bases). The CDR3 is 12 residues long. V gave up 3 bases and J gave up 7 bases, with 10 bases separating them. Looked up from germline, CDR1 is SGHTS and CDR2 is YDEGEE.

The V call is TRBV27, the J call TRBJ2-5; 7 nucleotides align to TRBD2. CDR1 is MNHEY, CDR2 SMNVEV, per germline (reference sequence). The CDR3 sequence is 14 residues long. V shed 3 bases, J shed 2 bases, and the junction held 3 bases outside the gene matches. CDR3 in amino acids: CASSFASGQETQYF. CDR3 in DNA: TGTGCCAGCAGTTTTGCTAGCGGTCAAGAGACCCAGTACTTC.

The chain employs TRBV29-1 and TRBJ2-7, with 7 bases fitting TRBD1. This CDR3 spans 12 amino acids. The germline V gene has CDR1 SQVTM and CDR2 ANQGSEA. Unmatched junction bases numbered 2, after V lost 5 bases and J lost 1 base. CDR3 coding DNA: TGCAGCGTTCTGACAGGGTCCTACGAGCAGTACTTC. Amino acid sequence: CSVLTGSYEQYF.

V gene TRBV6-5 combines with J gene TRBJ2-7; D gene ambiguous. Germline V gives CDR1 MNHEY, CDR2 SVGAGI. Trimming cost V 6 bases and J 3 bases, with 6 bases left between them. The CDR3 length is 11 residues. CDR3 in amino acids: CASRRNYEQYF. The CDR3 DNA reads TGTGCCAGCAGAAGAAACTACGAGCAGTACTTC.

The chain combines TRBV10-1 with TRBJ1-5; 9 nucleotides match TRBD1. The CDR3 consists of 15 residues. The ends lost 8 bases at V and 6 bases at J; junction bases unmatched: 11. Looked up from germline, CDR1 is WNHNN and CDR2 is SYGVQD (reference sequence). The CDR3 loop reads CASGHYETGGQPQHF. CDR3 nucleotide sequence: TGCGCCAGCGGCCATTACGAGACAGGGGGTCAGCCCCAGCATTTT.

CDR3 residues: CASSPGGSGANVLTF. The CDR3 bases are TGTGCCAGCAGCCCAGGGGGCTCTGGGGCCAACGTCCTGACTTTC. This sequence joins TRBV28 and TRBJ2-6; 7 positions agree with TRBD1. This CDR3 comprises 15 residues. Germline values: CDR1 MDHEN, CDR2 SYDVKM. The J segment lost 0 bases and the V segment lost 6 bases, leaving 2 bases of the junction unmatched.

The chain joins TRBV30 to TRBJ2-2; D remains ambiguous. V was shortened by 4 bases and J by 5 bases, with 11 bases between the two germline ends. The CDR3 runs 13 residues. Germline V gene lookup returns CDR1 GTSNPN and CDR2 SVGIG (reference sequence). CDR3 in amino acids: CAWTGRFTGELFF. The CDR3 DNA reads TGTGCCTGGACGGGCCGTTTTACCGGGGAGCTGTTTTTT.

CDR3: CASSQGVAENSDTQYF. The CDR3 nucleotides are TGTGCCAGCAGCCAAGGGGTGGCCGAGAACTCAGATACGCAGTATTTT. The chain joins TRBV4-2 to TRBJ2-3; D is undetermined. V gave up 1 base and J gave up 4 bases, with 15 bases separating them. Germline V lookup: CDR1 LGHNA, CDR2 YNFKEQ. The CDR3 is 16 residues long.

This rearrangement joins TRBV2 to TRBJ1-5, with D unresolved. The CDR3 has 13 amino acids. CDR1 is SNHLY and CDR2 is FYNNEI in the germline V gene. V dropped 4 bases and J dropped 7 bases, with 11 bases sitting between them. In DNA form, the CDR3 reads TGTGCCAGCAGTGTGGAAAGAAGGCAGCCCCAGCATTTT. It translates to CASSVERRQPQHF. Together with reference TRBV2 and TRBJ1-5, the CDR3 gives the full variable domain: EPEVTQTPSHQVTQMGQEVILRCVPISNHLYFYWYRQILGQKVEFLVSFYNNEISEKSEIFDDQFSVERPDGSNFTLKIRSTKLEDSAMYFCASSVERRQPQHFGDGTRLSIL.

The chain links TRBV4-2 to TRBJ2-6; 10 nucleotides align to TRBD1. Germline V CDR1 and CDR2: LGHNA, YNFKEQ. There are 18 residues in the CDR3. Trimming removed 2 bases from V and 0 bases from J; junction bases left unmatched: 4. The CDR3 protein is CASSQRTGGNSGANVLTF. CDR3 DNA: TGTGCCAGCAGCCAACGGACAGGGGGGAACTCTGGGGCCAACGTCCTGACTTTC.

The CDR3 spells CASSPGRVGETQYF. The CDR3 bases are TGTGCCAGCAGCCCGGGGAGGGTTGGAGAGACCCAGTACTTC. The chain has TRBV9 and TRBJ2-5; 7 bases line up with TRBD2. Losses at the gene ends were 4 bases for V and 4 bases for J; bases not matched to a gene: 7. The germline V gene encodes CDR1 SGDLS and CDR2 YYNGEE. The CDR3 length is 14 residues.

As DNA, the CDR3 is TGCGCCAGCAGCCAACTGGAGGGACAGGGGGGTCCCTATGGCTACACCTTC. Amino acid sequence: CASSQLEGQGGPYGYTF. The V call is TRBV4-1, the J call TRBJ1-2, with 11 bases fitting TRBD1. In germline, CDR1 is MGHRA, CDR2 YSYEKL. V lost 2 bases to trimming and J lost 4 bases; unmatched junction nucleotides: 9. This CDR3 has 17 residues.

The V gene is TRBV11-2, the J gene TRBJ1-2; possible D gene TRBD1, 6 bases. The germline gives CDR1 SGHAT, CDR2 FQNNGV. The CDR3 extends over 16 amino acids. Trimming left V 3 bases short and J 5 bases short, with 19 bases between. CDR3 protein: CASSFGGGRDSYGYTF. DNA of the CDR3: TGTGCCAGCAGCTTTGGTGGGGGGCGGGACTCATATGGCTACACCTTC.

The CDR3 nucleotides read TGTGCCAGCAGTGGAGTGGGGACAGGGGGGAACACTGAAGCTTTCTTT. Translated: CASSGVGTGGNTEAFF. This sequence joins TRBV2 and TRBJ1-1, with 11 bases matching TRBD1. The CDR3 sequence is 16 residues long. Looked up from germline, CDR1 is SNHLY and CDR2 is FYNNEI. V trimming: 4 bases; J trimming: 1 base; junction bases outside the gene matches: 5.

The chain couples TRBV27 to TRBJ1-1; 8 nucleotides align to TRBD1. The germline V gene encodes CDR1 MNHEY and CDR2 SMNVEV (reference sequence). The CDR3 is 17 amino acids. After removal of 1 base from V and 1 base from J, the junction contained 8 bases not matched to a gene. In nucleotides, the CDR3 is TGTGCCAGCAGTTTATTCGGCGGACAGGGAAGGAACACTGAAGCTTTCTTT. This translates into CASSLFGGQGRNTEAFF.

This clone was observed a few times. The CDR3 sequence: CASSPRTGPIGYTF. CDR3 bases: TGTGCCAGCAGCCCCCGGACAGGGCCTATTGGCTACACCTTC. The chain combines TRBV28 with TRBJ1-2; 8 nucleotides match TRBD1. Germline-derived CDR1 and CDR2 are MDHEN and SYDVKM. The CDR3 contains 14 residues. V gave up 6 bases and J gave up 7 bases; unmatched junction bases: 10.

The V and J genes are TRBV5-1 and TRBJ1-4; 10 bases fit TRBD1. The germline V gene has CDR1 SGHRS and CDR2 YFSETQ. CDR3 length: 15 amino acids. The trim removed 2 bases at V and 6 bases at J, leaving 4 bases unmatched. DNA of the CDR3: TGCGCCAGCAGCTTCTCCGGGACAGGGGATGAAAAACTGTTTTTT. Amino acid sequence: CASSFSGTGDEKLFF. Looking up the rest from reference TRBV5-1 and TRBJ1-4 gives the full variable domain: KAGVTQTPRYLIKTRGQQVTLSCSPISGHRSVSWYQQTPGQGLQFLFEYFSETQRNKGNFPGRFSGRQFSNSRSEMNVSTLELGDSALYLCASSFSGTGDEKLFFGSGTQLSVL.

The V and J genes are TRBV6-4 and TRBJ1-1; 7 positions match TRBD1. This CDR3 has 17 residues. Germline trimming cut 4 bases from V and 1 base from J; bases unmatched to any gene: 12. In germline, CDR1 is MRHNA, CDR2 SNTAGT. In DNA form, the CDR3 reads TGTGCCAGCAGTGCCCAGGGTTTGGGACAGCCGAACACTGAAGCTTTCTTT. Protein product: CASSAQGLGQPNTEAFF.

This chain connects TRBV6-5 to TRBJ2-7, with 10 positions matching TRBD2. The CDR3 extends over 14 amino acids. V shed 2 bases and J 12 bases; nucleotides not matched to a gene: 10. The germline CDR1 and CDR2 sequences are MNHEY and SVGAGI. The CDR3 DNA reads as TGTGCCAGCAGTTACGGGCTAGCGGGAGTAGGGAGGTACTTC. As protein: CASSYGLAGVGRYF.

This clone showed up just once. The rearrangement uses TRBV28 and TRBJ2-5; D possibly corresponds to TRBD2 (5 bases). Germline V gene lookup returns CDR1 MDHEN and CDR2 SYDVKM. Trimming shortened V by 2 bases and J by 3 bases, and 19 bases separated the two germline ends. This CDR3 comprises 17 residues. The CDR3: CASSLIERASREETQYF. CDR3 bases: TGTGCCAGCAGTTTAATAGAGAGGGCATCGAGGGAAGAGACCCAGTACTTC.

V gene TRBV7-2 combines with J gene TRBJ2-3; no reliable D call. There are 12 residues in the CDR3. Germline values: CDR1 SGHTA, CDR2 FQGNSA. Trimming cost V 4 bases and J 6 bases, with 8 bases left between them. In nucleotides, the CDR3 is TGTGCCAGCAGCTCCTCCTGGGATACGCAGTATTTT. Translation: CASSSSWDTQYF.